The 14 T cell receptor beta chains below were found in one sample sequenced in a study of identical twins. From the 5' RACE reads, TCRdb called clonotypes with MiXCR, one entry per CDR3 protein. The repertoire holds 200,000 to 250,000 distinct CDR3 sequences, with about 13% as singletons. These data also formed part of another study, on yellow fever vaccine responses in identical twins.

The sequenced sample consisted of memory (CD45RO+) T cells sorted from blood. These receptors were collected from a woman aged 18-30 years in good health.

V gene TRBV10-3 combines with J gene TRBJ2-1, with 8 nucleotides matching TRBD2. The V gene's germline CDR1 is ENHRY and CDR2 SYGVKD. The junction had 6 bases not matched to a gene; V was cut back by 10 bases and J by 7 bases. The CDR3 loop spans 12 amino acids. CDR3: CATERGGNEQFF. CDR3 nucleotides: TGTGCCACCGAACGCGGGGGGAATGAGCAGTTCTTC.

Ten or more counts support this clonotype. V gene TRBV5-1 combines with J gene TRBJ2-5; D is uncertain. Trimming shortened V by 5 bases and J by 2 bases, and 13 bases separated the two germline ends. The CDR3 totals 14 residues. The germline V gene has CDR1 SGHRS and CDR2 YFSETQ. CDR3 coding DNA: TGCGCCAGCAGAACGAAGGCAGAACAAGAGACCCAGTACTTC. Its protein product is CASRTKAEQETQYF.

CDR3 DNA sequence: TGTGCCAGCAGCGTTCCGGGACAGGGAGCGGGTGAGCAGTACTTC. Protein: CASSVPGQGAGEQYF. The chain carries TRBV4-2 and TRBJ2-7; 9 bases agree with TRBD1. The germline V gene has CDR1 LGHNA and CDR2 YNFKEQ. The CDR3 length is 15 residues. V was pared by 5 bases and J by 7 bases, with 12 bases of the junction left unmatched.

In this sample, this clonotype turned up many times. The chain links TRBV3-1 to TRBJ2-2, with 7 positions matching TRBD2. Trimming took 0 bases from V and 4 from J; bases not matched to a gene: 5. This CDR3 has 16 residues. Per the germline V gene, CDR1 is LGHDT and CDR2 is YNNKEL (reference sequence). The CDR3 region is CASSQERGRSTGELFF. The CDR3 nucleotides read TGTGCCAGCAGCCAAGAGCGGGGGAGGAGCACCGGGGAGCTGTTTTTT.

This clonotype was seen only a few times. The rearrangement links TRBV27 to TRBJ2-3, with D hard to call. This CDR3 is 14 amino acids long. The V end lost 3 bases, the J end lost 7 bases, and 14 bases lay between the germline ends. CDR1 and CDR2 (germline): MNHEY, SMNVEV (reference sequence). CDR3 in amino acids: CASSFGSSINTQYF. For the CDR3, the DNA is TGTGCCAGCAGTTTCGGTTCCAGCATAAATACGCAGTATTTT.

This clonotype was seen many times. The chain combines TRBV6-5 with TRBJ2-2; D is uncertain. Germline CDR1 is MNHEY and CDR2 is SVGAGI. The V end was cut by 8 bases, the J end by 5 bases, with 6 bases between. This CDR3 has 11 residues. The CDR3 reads CASGGTGELFF. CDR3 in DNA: TGTGCCAGCGGTGGGACCGGGGAGCTGTTTTTT.

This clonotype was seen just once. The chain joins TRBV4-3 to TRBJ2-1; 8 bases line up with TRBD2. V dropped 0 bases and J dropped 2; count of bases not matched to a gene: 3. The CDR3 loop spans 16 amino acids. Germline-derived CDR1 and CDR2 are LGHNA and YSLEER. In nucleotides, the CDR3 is TGCGCCAGCAGCCAAGACAGCGGGAGCCCCTACAATGAGCAGTTCTTC. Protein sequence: CASSQDSGSPYNEQFF.

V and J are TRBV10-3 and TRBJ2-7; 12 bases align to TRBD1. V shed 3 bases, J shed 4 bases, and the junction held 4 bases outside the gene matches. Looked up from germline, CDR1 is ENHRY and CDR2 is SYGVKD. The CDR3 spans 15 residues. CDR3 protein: CAISDRGQGAYEQYF. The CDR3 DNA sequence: TGTGCCATCAGTGATAGGGGACAGGGGGCTTACGAGCAGTACTTC.

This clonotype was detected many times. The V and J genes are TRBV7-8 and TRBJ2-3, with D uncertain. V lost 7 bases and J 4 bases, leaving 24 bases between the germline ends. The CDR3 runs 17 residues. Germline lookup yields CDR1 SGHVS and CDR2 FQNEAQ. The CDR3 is CASTLGHPVLGPDTQYF. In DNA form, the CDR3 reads TGTGCCAGCACCCTGGGCCACCCGGTCCTAGGGCCAGATACGCAGTATTTT.

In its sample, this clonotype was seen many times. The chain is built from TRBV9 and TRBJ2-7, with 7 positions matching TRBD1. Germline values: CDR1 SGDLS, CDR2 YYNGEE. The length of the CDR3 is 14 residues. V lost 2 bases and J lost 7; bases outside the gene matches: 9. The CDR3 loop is CASSVSGTDGEQYF. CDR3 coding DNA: TGTGCCAGCAGCGTTTCCGGGACAGATGGTGAGCAGTACTTC. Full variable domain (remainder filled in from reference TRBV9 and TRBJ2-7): DSGVTQTPKHLITATGQRVTLRCSPRSGDLSVYWYQQSLDQGLQFLIQYYNGEERAKGNILERFSAQQFPDLHSELNLSSLELGDSALYFCASSVSGTDGEQYFGPGTRLTVT.

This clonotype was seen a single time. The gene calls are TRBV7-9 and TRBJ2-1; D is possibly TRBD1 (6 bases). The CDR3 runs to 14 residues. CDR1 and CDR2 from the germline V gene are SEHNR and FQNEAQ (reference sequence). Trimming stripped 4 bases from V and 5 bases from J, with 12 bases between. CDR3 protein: CASSSRTDNNEQFF. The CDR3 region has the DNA TGTGCCAGCAGCTCGCGGACAGATAACAATGAGCAGTTCTTC.

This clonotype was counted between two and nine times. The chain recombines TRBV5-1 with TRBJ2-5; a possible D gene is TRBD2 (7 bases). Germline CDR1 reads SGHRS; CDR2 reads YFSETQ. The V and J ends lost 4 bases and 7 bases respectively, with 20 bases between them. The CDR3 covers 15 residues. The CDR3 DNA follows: TGCGCCAGCAGCCCCATCTCGGGGGGCCCGGTGACCCAGTACTTC. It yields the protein CASSPISGGPVTQYF. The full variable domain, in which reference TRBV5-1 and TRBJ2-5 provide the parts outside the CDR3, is KAGVTQTPRYLIKTRGQQVTLSCSPISGHRSVSWYQQTPGQGLQFLFEYFSETQRNKGNFPGRFSGRQFSNSRSEMNVSTLELGDSALYLCASSPISGGPVTQYFGPGTRLLVL.

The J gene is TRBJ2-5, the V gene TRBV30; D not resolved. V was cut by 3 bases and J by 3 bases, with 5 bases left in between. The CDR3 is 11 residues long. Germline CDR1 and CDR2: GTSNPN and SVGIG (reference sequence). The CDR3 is CAWRKEETQYF. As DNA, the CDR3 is TGTGCCTGGAGAAAGGAAGAGACCCAGTACTTC.

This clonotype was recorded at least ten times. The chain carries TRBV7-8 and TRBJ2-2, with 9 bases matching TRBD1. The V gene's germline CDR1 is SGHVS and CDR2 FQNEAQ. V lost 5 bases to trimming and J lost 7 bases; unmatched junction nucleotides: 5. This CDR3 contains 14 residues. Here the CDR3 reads CASSAGQGFGELFF. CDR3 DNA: TGTGCCAGCAGCGCCGGACAGGGGTTCGGGGAGCTGTTTTTT.